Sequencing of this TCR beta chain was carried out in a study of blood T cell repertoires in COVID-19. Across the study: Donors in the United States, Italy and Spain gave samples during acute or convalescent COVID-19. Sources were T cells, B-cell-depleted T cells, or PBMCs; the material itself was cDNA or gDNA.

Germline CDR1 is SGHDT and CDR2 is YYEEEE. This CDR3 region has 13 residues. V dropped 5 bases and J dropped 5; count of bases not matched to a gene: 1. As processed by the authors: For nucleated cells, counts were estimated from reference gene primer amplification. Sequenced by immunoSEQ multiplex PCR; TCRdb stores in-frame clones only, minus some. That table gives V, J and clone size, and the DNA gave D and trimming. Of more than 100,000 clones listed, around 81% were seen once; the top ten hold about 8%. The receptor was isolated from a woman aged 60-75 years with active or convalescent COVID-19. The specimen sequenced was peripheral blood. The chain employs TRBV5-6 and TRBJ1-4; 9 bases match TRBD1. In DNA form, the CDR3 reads TGTGCCAGCAGAGACAGGGGGAATGAAAAACTGTTTTTT. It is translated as CASRDRGNEKLFF.